This T cell receptor beta chain was obtained from a study of PD-L1 blockade in urothelial cancer. Study-level background: Patients with male sex and bladder-origin urothelial cancer accounted for about nine tenths of the roughly 29 enrolled. Timepoints chosen for blood analysis were 3 weeks (second dose) and 6 weeks after treatment start.

The assay was immunoSEQ multiplex PCR, and TCRdb's table has in-frame clones only and misses some. The sample yields approximately 71,000 clones, less than 90% seen once. The junction had 6 bases not matched to a gene; V was cut back by 3 bases and J by 4 bases. The CDR3 loop spans 15 amino acids. Germline CDR1 and CDR2: SGHTA and FQGNSA. V is TRBV7-2 and J is TRBJ2-5; 9 positions agree with TRBD2. Sequencing used PBMCs, obtained around atezolizumab (anti-PD-L1) treatment. This sequence originates from a man aged 60 to 75 with urothelial cancer. As DNA, the CDR3 is TGTGCCAGCAGCTTCCAAGCGGGGGGCACAGAGACCCAGTACTTC. It is translated as CASSFQAGGTETQYF. Using reference TRBV7-2 and TRBJ2-5 for the parts outside the CDR3, the full variable domain is GAGVSQSPSNKVTEKGKDVELRCDPISGHTALYWYRQSLGQGLEFLIYFQGNSAPDKSGLPSDRFSAERTGGSVSTLTIQRTQQEDSAVYLCASSFQAGGTETQYFGPGTRLLVL.